In its sample, the clone carrying this TCR beta chain was seen many times. What it binds is not known. The CDR3 runs 13 residues. CDR1 and CDR2 (germline): SGHRS, YFSETQ. Trimming took off 4 bases at V and 6 bases at J, with 10 bases between the two ends. The sample originates from a study of CD8 T cells in ankylosing spondylitis. MiXCR, run by TCRdb on the 5' RACE reads, gives a single entry per CDR3 protein. Here the sample spans approximately 69,000 distinct CDR3 sequences, 5.3% being singletons. Study-wide points: Matched ankylosing spondylitis synovial fluid reportedly showed significant enrichment of disease-linked clones. In synovial fluid and blood from reactive arthritis, some motif variants were previously reported. Eight or nine highly homologous variants formed a TCR beta motif that appeared characteristic of ankylosing spondylitis blood. Clones linked to the disease showed a CD8+ phenotype. They occurred at relatively low frequencies in peripheral blood.

The sample comprised blood, either unsorted or a sorted T cell fraction (not recorded which). V is TRBV5-1 and J is TRBJ2-2, with D possibly called TRBD1 or TRBD2 (5 bases each). The sequence was obtained from a male donor with ankylosing spondylitis or in good health (not recorded which). The CDR3 region is CASSPSGPGELFF. In DNA form, the CDR3 reads TGCGCCAGCAGCCCCTCGGGGCCCGGGGAGCTGTTTTTT.